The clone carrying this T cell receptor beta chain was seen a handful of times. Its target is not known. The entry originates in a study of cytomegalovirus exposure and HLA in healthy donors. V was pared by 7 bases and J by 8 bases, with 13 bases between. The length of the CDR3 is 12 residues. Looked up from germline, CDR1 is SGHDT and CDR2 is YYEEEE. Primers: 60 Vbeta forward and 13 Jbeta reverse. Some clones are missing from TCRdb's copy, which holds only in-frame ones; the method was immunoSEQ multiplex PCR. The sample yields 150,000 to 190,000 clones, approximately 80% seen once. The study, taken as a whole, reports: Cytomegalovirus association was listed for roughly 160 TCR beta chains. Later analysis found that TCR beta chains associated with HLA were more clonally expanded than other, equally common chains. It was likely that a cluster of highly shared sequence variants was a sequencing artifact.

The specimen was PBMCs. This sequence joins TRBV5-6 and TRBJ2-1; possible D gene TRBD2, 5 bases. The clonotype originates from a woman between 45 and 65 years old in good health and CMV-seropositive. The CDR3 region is CASLGLEDEQFF. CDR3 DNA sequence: TGTGCCAGCTTGGGTCTGGAGGATGAGCAGTTCTTC.